This TCR beta chain was captured by sequencing in a study of beta chain features in type 1 diabetes (dated by TCRdb to the late 2010s). About the full investigation: Mean age, gender distribution, total cell number and subset yield were not different between patients and healthy donors. A total of 100 million to 140 million sorted cells were examined across all samples, and the number of cells per subset was strongly correlated with RNA yield. The study compared TCRB repertoires of sorted circulating CD4+ T cell subsets between recently diagnosed type 1 diabetes patients and matched healthy donors. Regulatory and stem cell-like memory subsets were obtained from only 8 patients and roughly eight healthy donors, while naive and central memory subsets were obtained from all 30 or so donors. Study-wide findings and limitations: Type 1 diabetes patients showed a moderate but significant shortening of TCRB CDR3 length in all four CD4+ subsets. Sequencing cDNA rather than genomic DNA could over-represent highly expressing activated cells, although activation and CD3 levels did not differ between groups. Naive, central memory and regulatory TCRB repertoires appeared more similar among patients than among healthy donors. PCR might favor shorter templates, but patient and control samples were amplified and corrected together, so any skew would affect both groups equally. HLA sub-analyses involved small numbers of individuals, so any influence of HLA type on TCRB rearrangement remained unresolved. Patients with type 1 diabetes made fewer insertions and deleted more nucleotides at VDJ recombination sites, implying thymic rearrangement abnormalities.

Of note for this clone: Its cognate antigen has yet to be identified. Base qualities are missing; no much larger clone stands one base away.

CDR3 length: 16 amino acids, cysteine to phenylalanine. CDR3 DNA is the only sequence kept; it has 48 bases, read in frame from the first base. Trimming at the junction amounts to 2 bases on V and 2 bases on J, and the germline ends lie 14 bases apart. Looking up the germline V gene yields CDR1 SGHTA and CDR2 FQGNSA. The entire isolated RNA was reverse transcribed using the High Capacity cDNA Reverse Transcription Kit, and thus expressed TCRB transcripts were sequenced. Deep immunoSEQ sequencing was applied to naive, central memory and regulatory T cell samples, giving an average of approximately 4 million total reads per sample. Sorted cells were lysed in RLT buffer, and RNA was extracted using DNase-treated RNeasy Micro or Mini kits according to cell number. To prevent cross-contamination, every cell subset was processed on its own, while patient and healthy donor samples were processed together. The immunoSEQ multiplex PCR was used to amplify TCRB sequences from cDNA, yielding 87-bp fragments that span the CDR3 region. Sequencing of the amplicons was done on the Illumina HiSeq platform. From the authors' description of their analysis: Synthetic template baselines were used to correct PCR bias computationally, reads within Hamming distance 2 were collapsed together, and singletons that could not be merged were discarded. Reads were aligned against IMGT to assign V, D and J genes, CDR3 length and insertions or deletions at six rearrangement sites. Within each subset, clonotype counts were normalized to sorted cell number, and only after that were true diversity and Gini coefficients computed with the tcR R package. Repertoire sharing was quantified using the overlap coefficient calculated on TCRB nucleotide sequences. As a proxy for the pre-selection repertoire, out-of-frame TCRB sequences from naive cells were analyzed. TCRdb limited this immuneACCESS table to in-frame rearrangements with V and J called. A share of clones is missing; checked studies link under half to unresolved V genes, and the rest is unexplained. The V and J calls and clone size come from that table; D and trimming were worked out from the DNA. The sample table holds 900,000 or so clones, of which 17% were seen once. The ten largest clones add up to 0.02% to 0.03% of the sample.

Each donor gave one peripheral blood draw, approximately 0.11 L on average, collected into heparinised tubes. A BD FACSAria II was used to sort naive, central memory, regulatory and stem cell-like memory CD4+ T cells with a panel that included CD45RO, CCR7, CD25, CD127, CD95 and CD27. Purity was above 98% for every sorted population. PBMCs were isolated right away by Lymphoprep density gradient centrifugation and were stained directly, without culture. So that batch effects would be minimized, each experiment stained and sorted samples in pairs, pairing one healthy donor with one patient. The sequence is built from TRBV7-2 and TRBJ2-3, and possibly TRBD2, on 5 matching bases. The receptor was isolated from a woman in her late teens or twenties in good health. The sample taken for sequencing was naive CD4+ T cells from blood. The sample's cell subset or site label, in plain terms: true naive CD4+ T cells. The CDR3 protein sequence reads: CASSLMGSGNTDTQYF. Here is the DNA: TGTGCCAGCAGCTTAATGGGCAGCGGAAACACAGATACGCAGTATTTT.